Listed here are 15 T cell receptor beta chains from one sample, sequenced in a study of blood T cell repertoires in COVID-19. The method was immunoSEQ multiplex PCR; TCRdb's version includes in-frame clones alone and lacks a portion of them. The data contain approximately 68,000 clones, roughly 91% of them singletons. Material for sequencing was peripheral blood. The receptors stem from a man aged 50 to 59 with active COVID-19.

The chain carries TRBV5-6 and TRBJ1-2, with 7 positions matching TRBD1. J gave up 5 bases and V 4 bases, and 8 bases lay outside the gene matches. CDR3 length: 14 amino acids. Germline CDR1 and CDR2: SGHDT and YYEEEE. CDR3 residues: CASSPGQNIYGYTF. The CDR3 DNA follows: TGTGCCAGCAGCCCGGGACAGAACATTTATGGCTACACCTTC.

The chain links TRBV11-2 to TRBJ2-2, with TRBD2 identical over 10 bases. The germline V gene has CDR1 SGHAT and CDR2 FQNNGV. V lost 6 bases, J lost 6 bases, and 7 bases stayed unmatched. The CDR3 consists of 15 residues. The CDR3 nucleotides read TGTGCCAGCAGTTCTCTCCTAGCGGGGGCCGGGGAGCTGTTTTTT. Its translation: CASSSLLAGAGELFF.

Comments on this clone: This same CDR3 is encoded by further DNA sequences in the sample. This chain links TRBV5-1 with TRBJ2-3; 9 nucleotides align to TRBD1. The length of the CDR3 is 14 residues. The V segment lost 1 base and the J segment 4 bases; nucleotides outside the gene matches: 1. In germline, CDR1 is SGHRS, CDR2 YFSETQ. For the CDR3, the DNA is TGCGCCAGCAGCTTGACAGGGGGCCCAGATACGCAGTATTTT. Amino acids: CASSLTGGPDTQYF.

The CDR3 bases are TGTGCCAGCAGGCAACCCGGGTCAGGGCATAATGAAAAACTGTTTTTT. This translates into CASRQPGSGHNEKLFF. This chain joins TRBV27 and TRBJ1-4; maybe TRBD1 (5 bases). The CDR3 loop spans 16 amino acids. Trimming pared 6 bases from V and 4 bases from J, leaving 18 bases between. Germline V gene lookup returns CDR1 MNHEY and CDR2 SMNVEV (reference sequence).

This chain joins TRBV5-1 and TRBJ2-3; D may be TRBD1 (5 bases). With 0 bases removed from V and 1 base from J, the gap between germline ends came to 15 bases. The germline gives CDR1 SGHRS, CDR2 YFSETQ. The CDR3 runs to 17 residues. CDR3 in amino acids: CASSLGGSLGGTDTQYF. CDR3 in DNA: TGCGCCAGCAGCTTGGGGGGCAGCCTAGGGGGCACAGATACGCAGTATTTT.

About this clone: Germline is not matched at one junction end, which may reflect a read error. The DNA for the CDR3 is TGTGCCAGCACCTTAGCGGGAGGCCTCACAGATACGCAGTATTTT. It specifies CASTLAGGLTDTQYF. The chain has TRBV7-9 and TRBJ2-3; 10 nucleotides line up with TRBD2. The CDR3 totals 15 residues. The germline CDR1 and CDR2 sequences are SEHNR and FQNEAQ (reference sequence).

This chain connects TRBV6-5 to TRBJ1-1, with D maybe TRBD1 (6 bases). There are 13 residues in the CDR3. The germline V and J ends were trimmed by 7 bases and 1 base, with 10 bases remaining between them. The V gene's germline CDR1 is MNHEY and CDR2 SVGAGI. CDR3 protein: CASTRGANTEAFF. In DNA form, the CDR3 reads TGTGCCAGCACGCGGGGGGCGAACACTGAAGCTTTCTTT.

V gene TRBV28 combines with J gene TRBJ2-7; D may be TRBD1 (6 bases). This CDR3 spans 15 amino acids. V dropped 6 bases and J dropped 2 bases, with 17 bases sitting between them. Germline loops: CDR1 MDHEN, CDR2 SYDVKM. The CDR3 spells CASRLAQGIPYEQYF. CDR3 sequence (DNA): TGTGCCAGCAGGCTTGCCCAGGGGATCCCCTACGAGCAGTACTTC.

V is TRBV5-1 and J is TRBJ2-2; a weak D match, TRBD1 (6 bases). CDR1 and CDR2 (germline): SGHRS, YFSETQ. Trimming pared 0 bases from V and 7 bases from J, leaving 13 bases between. This CDR3 region has 15 residues. This chain's CDR3 is CASSLGGQMHGELFF. The CDR3 DNA is TGCGCCAGCAGCTTGGGGGGACAAATGCACGGGGAGCTGTTTTTT.

V gene TRBV7-2 combines with J gene TRBJ2-7; 9 bases fit TRBD2. Trimming took 6 bases from V and 4 from J; bases not matched to a gene: 10. The germline CDR1 and CDR2 sequences are SGHTA and FQGNSA. The CDR3 is 15 residues long. CDR3 sequence reads: CASSWRREGLYEQYF. Written as DNA, the CDR3 is TGTGCCAGCAGTTGGAGGCGGGAGGGCCTGTACGAGCAGTACTTC.

As DNA, the CDR3 is TGTGCCAGCAGCCACAGAAATTCACCCCTCCACTTT. Its protein is CASSHRNSPLHF. The chain links TRBV7-9 to TRBJ1-6; no firm D call. Germline values: CDR1 SEHNR, CDR2 FQNEAQ (reference sequence). The CDR3 runs to 12 residues. The germline V and J ends were trimmed by 5 bases and 7 bases, with 6 bases remaining between them.

V gene TRBV4-3 combines with J gene TRBJ1-2; no definite D call. Per germline, CDR1 LGHNA and CDR2 YSLEER. V gave up 0 bases and J gave up 0 bases, with 8 bases separating them. The CDR3 sequence is 15 residues long. The CDR3 DNA reads as TGCGCCAGCAGCCAAGAGAGCACCACTAACTATGGCTACACCTTC. Residues: CASSQESTTNYGYTF.

The J gene is TRBJ1-1, the V gene TRBV9; a possible D gene is TRBD1 (6 bases). The V end lost 3 bases, the J end lost 1 base, and 13 bases lay between the germline ends. CDR3 length: 15 residues. Germline assignment: CDR1 SGDLS and CDR2 YYNGEE. CDR3: CASSEGEGTNTEAFF. In DNA form, the CDR3 reads TGTGCCAGCAGCGAGGGGGAGGGGACGAACACTGAAGCTTTCTTT.

V and J are TRBV19 and TRBJ2-7; 8 bases agree with TRBD2. V shed 2 bases and J 3 bases; nucleotides not matched to a gene: 15. This CDR3 region has 18 residues. Germline V gene lookup returns CDR1 LNHDA and CDR2 SQIVND (reference sequence). CDR3 DNA: TGTGCCAGTAGTATAAAGTCAAGCGGGAGTCTCCTCTTCTACGAGCAGTACTTC. Amino acids: CASSIKSSGSLLFYEQYF.

The chain is built from TRBV5-1 and TRBJ1-4, with 7 positions matching TRBD1. The germline CDR1 and CDR2 sequences are SGHRS and YFSETQ. V shed 0 bases, J shed 8 bases, and the junction held 4 bases outside the gene matches. The CDR3 is 14 residues long. The CDR3 loop is CASSLEGAGEKLFF. CDR3 DNA sequence: TGCGCCAGCAGCTTGGAGGGGGCCGGAGAAAAACTGTTTTTT.